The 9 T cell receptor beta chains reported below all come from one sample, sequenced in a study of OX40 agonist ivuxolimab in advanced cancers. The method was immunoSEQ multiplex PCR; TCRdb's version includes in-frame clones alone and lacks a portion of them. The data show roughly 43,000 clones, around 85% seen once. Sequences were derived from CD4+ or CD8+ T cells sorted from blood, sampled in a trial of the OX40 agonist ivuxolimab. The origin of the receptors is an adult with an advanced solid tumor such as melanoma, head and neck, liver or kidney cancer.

Here the CDR3 DNA reads TGCGCCAGCAGCCTTGGGCCTATGGGCACTGAAGCTTTCTTT. Translation gives CASSLGPMGTEAFF. The chain uses TRBV5-1 and TRBJ1-1; no reliable D call. V was pared by 4 bases and J by 4 bases, with 14 bases between. Germline CDR1 SGHRS, CDR2 YFSETQ. The CDR3 runs to 14 residues.

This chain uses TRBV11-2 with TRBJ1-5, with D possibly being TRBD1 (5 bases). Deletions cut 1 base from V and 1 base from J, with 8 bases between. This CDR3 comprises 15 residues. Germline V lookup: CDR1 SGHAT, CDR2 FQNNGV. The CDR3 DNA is TGTGCCAGCAGCTTAGGGGGCCTGAGCAATCAGCCCCAGCATTTT. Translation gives CASSLGGLSNQPQHF.

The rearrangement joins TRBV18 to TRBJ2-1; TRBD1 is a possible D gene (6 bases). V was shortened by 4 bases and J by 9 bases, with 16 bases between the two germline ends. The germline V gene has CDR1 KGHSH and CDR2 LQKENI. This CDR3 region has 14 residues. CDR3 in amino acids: CASSRKGETGEQFF. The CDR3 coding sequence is TGTGCCAGCTCACGGAAGGGGGAGACAGGTGAGCAGTTCTTC.

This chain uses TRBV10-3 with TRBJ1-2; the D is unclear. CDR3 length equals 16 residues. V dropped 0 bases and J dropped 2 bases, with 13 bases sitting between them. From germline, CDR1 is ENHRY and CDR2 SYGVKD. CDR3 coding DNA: TGTGCCATCAGTGAGTCGGAGCAGTTACCGAACTATGGCTACACCTTC. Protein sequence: CAISESEQLPNYGYTF.

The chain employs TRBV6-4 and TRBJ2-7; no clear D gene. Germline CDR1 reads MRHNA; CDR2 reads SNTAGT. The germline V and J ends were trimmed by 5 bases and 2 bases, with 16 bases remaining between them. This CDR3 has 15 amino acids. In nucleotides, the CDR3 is TGTGCCAGCAGTACACTGATAGAGACGACCTACGAGCAGTACTTC. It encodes CASSTLIETTYEQYF.

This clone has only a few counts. This CDR3 reads CASSPWPSGSSYEQYF. As DNA, the CDR3 is TGTGCCAGCAGCCCATGGCCTAGCGGGAGCTCCTACGAGCAGTACTTC. The chain combines TRBV7-9 with TRBJ2-7; TRBD2 aligns across 10 bases. CDR1 is SEHNR, CDR2 FQNEAQ, per germline (reference sequence). V shed 5 bases, J shed 0 bases, and the junction held 7 bases outside the gene matches. This CDR3 is built from 16 residues.

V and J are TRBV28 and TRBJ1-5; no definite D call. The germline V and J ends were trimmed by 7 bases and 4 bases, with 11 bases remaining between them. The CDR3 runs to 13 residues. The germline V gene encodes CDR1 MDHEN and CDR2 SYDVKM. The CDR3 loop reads CASTGRENQPQHF. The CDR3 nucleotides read TGTGCCAGCACCGGCCGGGAAAATCAGCCCCAGCATTTT.

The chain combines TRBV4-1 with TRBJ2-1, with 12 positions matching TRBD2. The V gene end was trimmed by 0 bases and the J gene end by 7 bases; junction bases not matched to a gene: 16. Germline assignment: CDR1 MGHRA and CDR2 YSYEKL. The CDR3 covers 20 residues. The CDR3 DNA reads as TGCGCCAGCAGCCAAGATGGCCTAGATGGTCGGACTAGCGGGATAAATGAGCAGTTCTTC. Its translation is CASSQDGLDGRTSGINEQFF.

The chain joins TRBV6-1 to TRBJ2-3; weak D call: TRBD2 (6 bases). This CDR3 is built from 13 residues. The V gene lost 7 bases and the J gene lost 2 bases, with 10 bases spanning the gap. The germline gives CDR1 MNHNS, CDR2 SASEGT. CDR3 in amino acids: CASNGGTTDTQYF. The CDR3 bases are TGTGCCAGCAATGGCGGGACCACAGATACGCAGTATTTT.